Presented here are 18 T cell receptor beta chains from one specimen sequenced in a study of T-cell reconstitution after alpha-beta-depleted transplantation in children. A TCRbeta library incorporating unique molecular identifiers was prepared. TCRdb independently ran MiXCR on the PCR reads; one entry per CDR3 protein. Found here are 330,000 or so distinct CDR3 sequences, 10% to 13% of them singletons; the top ten hold 2% to 2.5%. This specimen was PBMCs from the stem cell graft donor, taken from the stem cell graft. The receptor set was obtained from a human donor who donated a stem cell graft to a child with acute lymphoblastic leukemia.

This clonotype has a handful of counts. The chain recombines TRBV4-3 with TRBJ2-3; tentative D call: TRBD2 (5 bases). This CDR3 comprises 16 residues. Germline lookup yields CDR1 LGHNA and CDR2 YSLEER. The V end was cut by 0 bases, the J end by 2 bases, with 12 bases between. This chain's CDR3 is CASSQDEAGPTDTQYF. DNA of the CDR3: TGCGCCAGCAGCCAAGATGAGGCGGGTCCCACAGATACGCAGTATTTT.

This clonotype was recorded a few times. The chain joins TRBV18 to TRBJ2-7; TRBD2 is a possible D gene (5 bases). This CDR3 is built from 14 residues. V lost 1 base and J lost 0, with 7 bases in between. Germline V gene lookup returns CDR1 KGHSH and CDR2 LQKENI. In DNA form, the CDR3 reads TGTGCCAGCTCACCACAGGAGGACTCCTACGAGCAGTACTTC. This codes for CASSPQEDSYEQYF.

This clonotype has a handful of counts. V usage is TRBV7-8 and J usage is TRBJ2-7, with 8 bases matching TRBD1. Unmatched junction bases numbered 2, after V lost 1 base and J lost 3 bases. This CDR3 is 14 amino acids long. The germline gives CDR1 SGHVS, CDR2 FQNEAQ. The CDR3 DNA reads as TGTGCCAGCAGCTTAGGCAGGGGGCGCTACGAGCAGTACTTC. This gives the protein CASSLGRGRYEQYF. Full variable domain (remainder filled in from reference TRBV7-8 and TRBJ2-7): GAGVSQSPRYKVAKRGQDVALRCDPISGHVSLFWYQQALGQGPEFLTYFQNEAQLDKSGLPSDRFFAERPEGSVSTLKIQRTQQEDSAVYLCASSLGRGRYEQYFGPGTRLTVT.

This clonotype was counted only a few times. This chain links TRBV7-3 with TRBJ2-6; maybe TRBD2 (6 bases). The CDR3 is 17 amino acids. CDR1 is SGHTA and CDR2 is FQGTGA in the germline V gene. V was trimmed by 3 bases and J by 4 bases, leaving 16 bases between them. The CDR3 loop reads CASSLGTRGHGANVLTF. Written as DNA, the CDR3 is TGTGCCAGCAGCTTGGGGACGCGGGGTCACGGGGCCAACGTCCTGACTTTC.

This clonotype came up many times. The chain employs TRBV9 and TRBJ2-1, with 7 bases aligning to TRBD2. After removal of 1 base from V and 0 bases from J, the junction contained 4 bases not matched to a gene. This CDR3 contains 16 residues. Germline V gene data show CDR1 as SGDLS and CDR2 as YYNGEE. In DNA form, the CDR3 reads TGTGCCAGCAGCGTAAACCGGGAGGTCTCCTACAATGAGCAGTTCTTC. Amino acids: CASSVNREVSYNEQFF.

This clonotype was seen many times. The chain couples TRBV7-6 to TRBJ2-7; D remains unclear. The CDR3 loop spans 14 amino acids. Germline V gene sequence: CDR1 SGHVS, CDR2 FNYEAQ. Trimming stripped 1 base from V and 4 bases from J, with 11 bases between. The CDR3 sequence: CASSLEGGQYEQYF. DNA for the CDR3: TGTGCCAGCAGCTTAGAAGGTGGTCAGTACGAGCAGTACTTC.

The rearrangement uses TRBV28 and TRBJ2-7, with D hard to call. The CDR3 consists of 14 residues. Trimming cost V 1 base and J 4 bases, with 11 bases left between them. CDR1 is MDHEN, CDR2 SYDVKM, per germline. In DNA form, the CDR3 reads TGTGCCAGCAGTTTATCGGGCCTTGATTACGAGCAGTACTTC. Translated, it gives CASSLSGLDYEQYF.

The chain has TRBV10-3 and TRBJ2-7; tentatively, D is TRBD2 (6 bases). The ends were cut back, 4 bases at V and 1 base at J, with 14 bases in the middle. CDR1 is ENHRY and CDR2 is SYGVKD in the germline V gene. This CDR3 spans 15 amino acids. The CDR3: CAISGAARGSYEQYF. The CDR3 coding sequence is TGTGCCATCAGTGGCGCTGCGCGGGGATCCTACGAGCAGTACTTC.

The chain combines TRBV4-3 with TRBJ1-2, with 7 bases identical to TRBD1. Trimming cost V 0 bases and J 6 bases; bases outside gene matches: 16. The CDR3 has 18 amino acids. Germline-derived CDR1 and CDR2 are LGHNA and YSLEER. The DNA for the CDR3 is TGCGCCAGCAGCCAAGATCTCCACAGGGGATCCTCGTCGGATGGCTACACCTTC. Its protein product is CASSQDLHRGSSSDGYTF.

This clonotype was counted ten times or more. J is TRBJ2-7 and V is TRBV10-3; D may be TRBD1 (7 bases). The CDR3 sequence is 17 residues long. Germline loops: CDR1 ENHRY, CDR2 SYGVKD. Trimming left V 5 bases short and J 0 bases short, with 20 bases between. CDR3 nucleotides: TGTGCCATCAGTACATTCAACGGGCGGGACAGCTCCTACGAGCAGTACTTC. It is translated as CAISTFNGRDSSYEQYF.

The chain is built from TRBV7-2 and TRBJ2-5; 7 bases match TRBD1. The CDR3 is made up of 13 amino acids. Germline trimming cut 5 bases from V and 9 bases from J; bases unmatched to any gene: 9. CDR1 and CDR2 from the germline V gene are SGHTA and FQGNSA. The CDR3 loop reads CASSQGITGAQYF. In DNA form, the CDR3 reads TGTGCCAGCAGCCAGGGGATAACAGGGGCCCAGTACTTC. Drawing the rest from reference TRBV7-2 and TRBJ2-5, the complete variable domain is GAGVSQSPSNKVTEKGKDVELRCDPISGHTALYWYRQSLGQGLEFLIYFQGNSAPDKSGLPSDRFSAERTGGSVSTLTIQRTQQEDSAVYLCASSQGITGAQYFGPGTRLLVL.

The J gene is TRBJ2-1, the V gene TRBV4-3, with 8 bases that match TRBD1. The J segment lost 5 bases and the V segment lost 3 bases, leaving 0 bases of the junction unmatched. The CDR3 is 13 residues long. Germline V lookup: CDR1 LGHNA, CDR2 YSLEER. CDR3 amino acids: CASSQDRDNEQFF. CDR3 DNA: TGCGCCAGCAGCCAGGACAGGGACAATGAGCAGTTCTTC.

This chain links TRBV27 with TRBJ2-1; D call uncertain. Trimming shortened V by 5 bases and J by 8 bases, and 16 bases separated the two germline ends. This CDR3 is built from 14 residues. Germline CDR1 and CDR2: MNHEY and SMNVEV (reference sequence). The CDR3 region has the DNA TGTGCCAGCAGTATTATTACGGGTGGCGATGAGCAGTTCTTC. Protein: CASSIITGGDEQFF.

This clonotype was recorded at least ten times. The J gene is TRBJ2-7, the V gene TRBV25-1; D is perhaps TRBD1 or TRBD2 (5 bases each). Per the germline V gene, CDR1 is MGHDK and CDR2 is SYGVNS. The length of the CDR3 is 15 residues. V lost 4 bases to trimming and J lost 1 base, with 14 bases between them. The CDR3 DNA reads as TGTGCCAGCAGTGGATTGGGACCGGTGTCCTACGAGCAGTACTTC. It yields the protein CASSGLGPVSYEQYF.

The genes are TRBV28 and TRBJ2-3, with a tentative D call TRBD2 (5 bases). Germline-derived CDR1 and CDR2 are MDHEN and SYDVKM. V lost 6 bases and J lost 2, with 21 bases in between. The length of the CDR3 is 17 residues. CDR3 in DNA: TGTGCCAGCAGATGGCTAGCCCCTTCTCAACCCACAGATACGCAGTATTTT. It translates to CASRWLAPSQPTDTQYF.

This clonotype was seen repeatedly, ten times or more. The chain links TRBV28 to TRBJ2-4; weak D call: TRBD1 (6 bases). From germline, CDR1 is MDHEN and CDR2 SYDVKM. CDR3 length: 14 amino acids. Trimming removed 3 bases at V and 5 bases at J, with 11 bases between. The CDR3 sequence: CASSFLHRENIQYF. CDR3 coding DNA: TGTGCCAGCAGTTTCCTTCACAGGGAAAACATTCAGTACTTC.

V usage is TRBV20-1 and J usage is TRBJ2-7, with 9 bases aligning to TRBD2. The J segment lost 0 bases and the V segment lost 5 bases, leaving 2 bases of the junction unmatched. This CDR3 comprises 13 residues. CDR1 DFQATT and CDR2 SNEGSKA come from the germline V gene (reference sequence). The CDR3 DNA follows: TGCAGTGCTTATAGCGGGAGCTCCTACGAGCAGTACTTC. It is translated as CSAYSGSSYEQYF.

This clonotype was counted ten times or more. V is TRBV29-1 and J is TRBJ1-1, with D perhaps TRBD1 (6 bases). Germline V lookup: CDR1 SQVTM, CDR2 ANQGSEA. V lost 6 bases to trimming and J lost 2 bases, with 13 bases between them. The CDR3 is 13 residues long. The chain's CDR3 is CSVGQIANTEAFF. The CDR3 DNA sequence: TGCAGCGTAGGACAGATCGCCAACACTGAAGCTTTCTTT.